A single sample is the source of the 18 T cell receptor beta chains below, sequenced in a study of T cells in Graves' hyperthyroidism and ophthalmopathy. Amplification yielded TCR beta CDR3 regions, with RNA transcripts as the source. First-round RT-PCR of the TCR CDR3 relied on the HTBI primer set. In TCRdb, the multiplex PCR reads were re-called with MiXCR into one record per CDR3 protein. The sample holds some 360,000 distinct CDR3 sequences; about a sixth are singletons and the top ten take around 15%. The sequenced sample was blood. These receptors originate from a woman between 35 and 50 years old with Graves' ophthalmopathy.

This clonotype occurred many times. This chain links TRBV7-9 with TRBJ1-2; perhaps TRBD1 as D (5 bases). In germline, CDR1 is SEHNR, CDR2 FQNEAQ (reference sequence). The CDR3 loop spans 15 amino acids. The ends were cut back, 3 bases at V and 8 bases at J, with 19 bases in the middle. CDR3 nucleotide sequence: TGTGCCAGCAGCTTTTTGATTCAGGGCATTGGCGGCTACACCTTC. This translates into CASSFLIQGIGGYTF.

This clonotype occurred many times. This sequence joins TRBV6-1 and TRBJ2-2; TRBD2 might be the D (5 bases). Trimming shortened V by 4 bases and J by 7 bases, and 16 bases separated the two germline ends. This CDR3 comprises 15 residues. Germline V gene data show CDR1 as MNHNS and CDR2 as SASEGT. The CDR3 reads CASSAGVAGSGELFF. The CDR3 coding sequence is TGTGCCAGCAGTGCCGGGGTAGCCGGAAGCGGGGAGCTGTTTTTT.

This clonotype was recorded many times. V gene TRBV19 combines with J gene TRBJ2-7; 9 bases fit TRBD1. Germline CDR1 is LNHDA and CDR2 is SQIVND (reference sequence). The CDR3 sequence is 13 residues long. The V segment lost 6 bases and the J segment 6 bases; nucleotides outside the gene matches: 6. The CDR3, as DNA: TGTGCCAGTAGGCCGGGACAGGGTGTCGAGCAGTACTTC. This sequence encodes CASRPGQGVEQYF.

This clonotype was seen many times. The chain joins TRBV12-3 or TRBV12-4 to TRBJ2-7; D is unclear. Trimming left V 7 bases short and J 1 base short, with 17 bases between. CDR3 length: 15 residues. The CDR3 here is CASTPPGSFSYEQYF. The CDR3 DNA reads TGTGCCAGCACCCCCCCAGGAAGTTTTTCCTACGAGCAGTACTTC.

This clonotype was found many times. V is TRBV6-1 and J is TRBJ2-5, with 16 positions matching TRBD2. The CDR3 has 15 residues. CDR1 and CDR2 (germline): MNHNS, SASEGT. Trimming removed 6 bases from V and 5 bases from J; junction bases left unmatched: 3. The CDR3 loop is CASSEGLAGGETQYF. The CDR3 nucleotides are TGTGCCAGCAGCGAGGGACTAGCGGGAGGGGAGACCCAGTACTTC.

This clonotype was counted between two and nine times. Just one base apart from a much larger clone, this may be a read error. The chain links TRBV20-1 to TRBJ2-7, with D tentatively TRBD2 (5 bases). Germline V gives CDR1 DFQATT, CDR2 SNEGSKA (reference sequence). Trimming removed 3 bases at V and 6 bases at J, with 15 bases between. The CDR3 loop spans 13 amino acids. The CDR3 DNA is TGCAGTGCTAGTGGCAGCGGATGGGGCGAGCAGTACTTC. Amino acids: CSASGSGWGEQYF.

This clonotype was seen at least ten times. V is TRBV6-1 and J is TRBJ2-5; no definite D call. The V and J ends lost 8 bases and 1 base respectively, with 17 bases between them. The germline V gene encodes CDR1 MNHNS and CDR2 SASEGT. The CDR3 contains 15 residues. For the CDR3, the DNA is TGTGCCAGCTCTCCCCCTCTCATAAGCCAAGAGACCCAGTACTTC. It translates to CASSPPLISQETQYF.

The CDR3 spells CAWSGGGKAEAFF. DNA of the CDR3: TGTGCCTGGAGTGGGGGGGGGAAGGCTGAAGCTTTCTTT. The V gene is TRBV30, the J gene TRBJ1-1; D perhaps matches TRBD1 (5 bases). Trimming stripped 1 base from V and 6 bases from J, with 12 bases between. The CDR3 consists of 13 residues. CDR1 is GTSNPN and CDR2 is SVGIG in the germline V gene (reference sequence).

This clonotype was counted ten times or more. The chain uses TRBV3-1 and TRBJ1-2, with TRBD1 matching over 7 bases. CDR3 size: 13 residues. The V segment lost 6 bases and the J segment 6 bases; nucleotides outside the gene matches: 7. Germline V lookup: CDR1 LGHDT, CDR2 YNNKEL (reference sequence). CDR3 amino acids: CASRPTGEHGYTF. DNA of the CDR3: TGTGCCAGCAGGCCTACAGGGGAGCATGGCTACACCTTC.

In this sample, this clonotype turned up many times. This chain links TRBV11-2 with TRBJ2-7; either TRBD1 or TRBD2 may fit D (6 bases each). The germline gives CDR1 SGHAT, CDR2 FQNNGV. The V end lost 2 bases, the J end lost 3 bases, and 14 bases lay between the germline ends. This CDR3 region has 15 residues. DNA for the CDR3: TGTGCCAGCAGCTTAAGGGGGGAGTTTTACTACGAGCAGTACTTC. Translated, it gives CASSLRGEFYYEQYF.

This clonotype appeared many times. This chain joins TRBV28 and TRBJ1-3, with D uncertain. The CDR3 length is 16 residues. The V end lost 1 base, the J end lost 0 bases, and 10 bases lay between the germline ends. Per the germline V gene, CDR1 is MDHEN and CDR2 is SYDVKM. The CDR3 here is CASSLSGQLSGNTIYF. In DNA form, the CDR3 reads TGTGCCAGCAGTTTATCTGGGCAGCTCTCTGGAAACACCATATATTTT.

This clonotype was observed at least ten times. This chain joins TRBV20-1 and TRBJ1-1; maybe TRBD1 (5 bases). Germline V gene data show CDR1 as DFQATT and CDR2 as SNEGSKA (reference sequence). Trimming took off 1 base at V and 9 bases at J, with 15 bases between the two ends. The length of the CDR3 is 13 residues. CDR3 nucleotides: TGCAGTGCTAGAGGCACAATCGACAGACAAGCTTTCTTT. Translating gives CSARGTIDRQAFF.

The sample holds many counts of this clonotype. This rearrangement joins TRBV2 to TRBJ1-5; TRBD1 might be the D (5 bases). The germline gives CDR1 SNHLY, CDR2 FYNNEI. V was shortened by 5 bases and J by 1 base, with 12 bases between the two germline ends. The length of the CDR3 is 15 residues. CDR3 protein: CASSHDSRSNQPQHF. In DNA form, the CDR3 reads TGTGCCAGCAGTCATGACAGTCGCAGCAATCAGCCCCAGCATTTT. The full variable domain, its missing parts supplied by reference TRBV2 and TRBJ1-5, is EPEVTQTPSHQVTQMGQEVILRCVPISNHLYFYWYRQILGQKVEFLVSFYNNEISEKSEIFDDQFSVERPDGSNFTLKIRSTKLEDSAMYFCASSHDSRSNQPQHFGDGTRLSIL.

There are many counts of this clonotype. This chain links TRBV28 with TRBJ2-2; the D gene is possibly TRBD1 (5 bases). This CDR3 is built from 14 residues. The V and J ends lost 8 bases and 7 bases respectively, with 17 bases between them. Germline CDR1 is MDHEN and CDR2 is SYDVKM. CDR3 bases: TGTGCCAGCGGGGCCCTGGCACCGATCGGGGAGCTGTTTTTT. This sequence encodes CASGALAPIGELFF. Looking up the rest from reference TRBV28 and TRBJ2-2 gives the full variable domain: DVKVTQSSRYLVKRTGEKVFLECVQDMDHENMFWYRQDPGLGLRLIYFSYDVKMKEKGDIPEGYSVSREKKERFSLILESASTNQTSMYLCASGALAPIGELFFGEGSRLTVL.

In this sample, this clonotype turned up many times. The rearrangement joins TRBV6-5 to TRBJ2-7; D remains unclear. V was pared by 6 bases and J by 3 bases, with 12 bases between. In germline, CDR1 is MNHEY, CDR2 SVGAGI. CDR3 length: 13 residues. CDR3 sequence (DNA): TGTGCCAGCAGCCCAACAGAGGTCTACGAGCAGTACTTC. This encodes CASSPTEVYEQYF.

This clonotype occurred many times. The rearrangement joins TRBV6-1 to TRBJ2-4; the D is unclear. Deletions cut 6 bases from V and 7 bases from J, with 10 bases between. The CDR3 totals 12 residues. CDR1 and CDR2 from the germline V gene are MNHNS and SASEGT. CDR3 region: CASSQGSNIQYF. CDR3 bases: TGTGCCAGCAGCCAAGGATCGAACATTCAGTACTTC.

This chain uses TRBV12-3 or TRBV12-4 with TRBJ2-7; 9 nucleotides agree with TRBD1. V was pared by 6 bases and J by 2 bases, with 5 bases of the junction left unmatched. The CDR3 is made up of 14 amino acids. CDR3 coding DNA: TGTGCCAGCAGGGACTGGACAGGGGCCTACGAGCAGTACTTC. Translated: CASRDWTGAYEQYF.

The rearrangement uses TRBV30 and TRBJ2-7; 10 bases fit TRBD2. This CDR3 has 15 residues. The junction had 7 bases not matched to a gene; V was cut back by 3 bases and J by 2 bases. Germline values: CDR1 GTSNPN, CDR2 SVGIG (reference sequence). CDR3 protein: CAWSVTSGAAYEQYF. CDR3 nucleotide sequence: TGTGCCTGGAGCGTCACTAGCGGGGCCGCCTACGAGCAGTACTTC. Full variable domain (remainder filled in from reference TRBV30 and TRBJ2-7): SQTIHQWPATLVQPVGSPLSLECTVEGTSNPNLYWYRQAAGRGLQLLFYSVGIGQISSEVPQNLSASRPQDRQFILSSKKLLLSDSGFYLCAWSVTSGAAYEQYFGPGTRLTVT.